This TCR beta chain is from a study of T cells in localized non-small cell lung cancer. Sequenced by immunoSEQ multiplex PCR; TCRdb stores in-frame clones only, minus some. The repertoire consists of about 78,000 clones, with almost 85% occurring once and the leading ten covering about 2.7%. The V end was cut by 6 bases, the J end by 14 bases, with 17 bases between. The V gene's germline CDR1 is MDHEN and CDR2 SYDVKM. This CDR3 contains 12 residues. The TCR comes from a man aged 35-75 years with stage I lung adenocarcinoma. This chain links TRBV28 with TRBJ2-1, with a possible D match to TRBD1 (6 bases). Material: peripheral blood, obtained before any cancer treatment. The CDR3 nucleotides are TGTGCCAGCAGGGCAGGACGACAGGCTGAGTTCTTC. This codes for CASRAGRQAEFF.